This TCR beta chain stems from a study of cytomegalovirus exposure and HLA in healthy donors. Study details: Researchers found that approximately 77% of over 350 genotyped donors fell within the Caucasian-associated ancestry cluster. Broader study findings: Reported performance of the classifier showed diagnosis of cytomegalovirus status with high specificity and sensitivity. Generally TCR sequences proved uncommon, though certain public TCRs appeared in numerous donors.

To note about this clone: The antigen is unknown.

The length of the CDR3 is 17 residues. V shed 8 bases, J shed 3 bases, and the junction held 16 bases outside the gene matches. Per the germline V gene, CDR1 is SEHNR and CDR2 is FQNEAQ (reference sequence). The PCR contained 60 Vbeta and 13 Jbeta primers. Using immunoSEQ multiplex PCR, the repertoire was profiled, and TCRdb retains in-frame clones only, with some absent. The profile shows some 250,000 clones, 82% of them singletons. What was sequenced was PBMCs. The rearrangement links TRBV7-9 to TRBJ2-5; the match to TRBD2 covers 9 bases. The sequence was obtained from a woman aged 40-49 years in good health and CMV-seropositive. The CDR3 loop reads CASDRGPRTSEEETQYF. The CDR3 coding sequence is TGTGCCAGCGACCGGGGCCCCAGGACTAGCGAAGAAGAGACCCAGTACTTC.